This TCR beta chain appears in the sequencing data of a study of T cell responses to AZD1222 COVID-19 vaccine. Overall study findings and caveats: In a largely white British group with more females than males, clonal diversity was possibly underestimated. The reported proportion of spike-specific TCRs targeting unmutated variant regions was nearly half.

Of note for this clone: What it recognizes is unknown.

The CDR3 is 14 amino acids. With 5 bases clipped from V and 4 bases from J, the junction kept 5 bases outside the gene matches. Germline CDR1 reads SGHAT; CDR2 reads FQNNGV. Clones were sequenced by immunoSEQ multiplex PCR, and TCRdb holds only the in-frame ones, with some missing. The sample consists of 85,000 to 100,000 clones, 80% to 90% of them appearing once. This chain connects TRBV11-2 to TRBJ1-1; 9 bases are a match to TRBD1. This material consisted of peripheral blood, taken on day 0 of AZD1222 vaccination. The clonotype originates from an adult in good health. CDR3 bases: TGTGCCAGCAGCCCCGTGACAGGGGGCACTGAAGCTTTCTTT. Translating gives CASSPVTGGTEAFF.